One T cell receptor beta chain is described in this entry. The table came from immunoSEQ multiplex PCR; TCRdb's copy has only in-frame clones and leaves some out. The profile shows tens of thousands of clones, over 90% of them singletons. This entry belongs to a study of technical replicates of blood from four donors. Trimming removed 3 bases from V and 6 bases from J, with 14 bases in between. The CDR3 totals 14 residues. CDR1 and CDR2 from the germline V gene are SNHLY and FYNNEI. The sequenced material came from T cells isolated from PBMCs. This TCR was sampled from a human donor in good health. The chain employs TRBV2 and TRBJ1-1, with D perhaps matching TRBD1 (5 bases). As DNA, the CDR3 is TGTGCCAGCAGTGATGTGCAGGGCCAGGCTGAAGCTTTCTTT. Protein: CASSDVQGQAEAFF.